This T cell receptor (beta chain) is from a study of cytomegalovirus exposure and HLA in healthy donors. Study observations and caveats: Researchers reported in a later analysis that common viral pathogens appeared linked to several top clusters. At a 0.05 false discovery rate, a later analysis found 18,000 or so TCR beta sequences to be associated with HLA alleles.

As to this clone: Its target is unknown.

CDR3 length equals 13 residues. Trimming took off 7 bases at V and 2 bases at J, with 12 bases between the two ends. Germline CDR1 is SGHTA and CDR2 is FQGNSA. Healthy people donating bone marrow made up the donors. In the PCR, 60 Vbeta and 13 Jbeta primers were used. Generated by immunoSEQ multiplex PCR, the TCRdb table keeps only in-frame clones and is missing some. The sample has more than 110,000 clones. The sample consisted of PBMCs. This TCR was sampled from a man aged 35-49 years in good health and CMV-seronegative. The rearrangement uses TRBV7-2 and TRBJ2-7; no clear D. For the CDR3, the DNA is TGTGCCAGCACCTCCCACTACACCTACGAGCAGTACTTC. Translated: CASTSHYTYEQYF.